The clone carrying this T cell receptor (beta chain) turned up a few times. Some clones are missing from TCRdb's copy, which holds only in-frame ones; the method was immunoSEQ multiplex PCR. The table lists 40,000 to 65,000 clones, 88% of them singletons. This sample is part of a study of OX40 agonist ivuxolimab in advanced cancers. CDR3 size: 15 residues. Germline lookup yields CDR1 SGDLS and CDR2 YYNGEE. The V and J ends lost 0 bases and 5 bases, in that order; junction bases with no gene match: 5. This TCR derives from an adult with an advanced solid tumor such as melanoma, head and neck, liver or kidney cancer. The chain uses TRBV9 and TRBJ2-5, with TRBD1 identical over 9 bases. The sample in question was CD4+ or CD8+ T cells sorted from blood, obtained in a trial of the OX40 agonist ivuxolimab. CDR3 nucleotide sequence: TGTGCCAGCAGCGTAGGGGGACAGGGTACCGAGACCCAGTACTTC. Its protein product is CASSVGGQGTETQYF.